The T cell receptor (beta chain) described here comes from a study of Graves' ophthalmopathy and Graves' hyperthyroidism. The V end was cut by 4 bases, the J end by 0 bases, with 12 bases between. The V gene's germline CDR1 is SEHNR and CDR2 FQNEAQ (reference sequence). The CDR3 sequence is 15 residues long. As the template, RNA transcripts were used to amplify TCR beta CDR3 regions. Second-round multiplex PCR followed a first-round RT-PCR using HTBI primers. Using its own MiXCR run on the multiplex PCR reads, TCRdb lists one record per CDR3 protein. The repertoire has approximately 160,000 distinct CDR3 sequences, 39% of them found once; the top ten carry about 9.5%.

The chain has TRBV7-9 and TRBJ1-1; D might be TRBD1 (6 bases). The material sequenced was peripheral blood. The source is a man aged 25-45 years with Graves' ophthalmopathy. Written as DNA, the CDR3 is TGTGCCAGCAGCTCAGACAGGATTATGAACACTGAAGCTTTCTTT. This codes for CASSSDRIMNTEAFF.